The rows below give T cell receptor beta chains drawn from one sample of a study of blood T cell repertoires in COVID-19. Repertoires were generated with immunoSEQ multiplex PCR, while TCRdb's copy carries only in-frame clones and drops some. The repertoire has 360,000 or so clones, about 90% of them found once; the top ten carry over 0.9%. The sample consisted of PBMCs or T cells enriched from blood (not recorded which). The source of these receptors is a woman aged 25 to 39 who had been exposed to COVID-19. Both conserved end residues are trimmed from each CDR3.

v_gene: TRBV19
j_gene: TRBJ2-1
CDR3aa: ASSIRTRHNEQF

v_gene: TRBV19
j_gene: TRBJ1-1
CDR3aa: ASSARTGLMNTEAF

v_gene: TRBV28
j_gene: TRBJ2-7
CDR3aa: ASSFSLAGSVYEQY

v_gene: TRBV20-1
j_gene: TRBJ2-7
CDR3aa: SAPLAEQY

v_gene: TRBV9
j_gene: TRBJ2-2
CDR3aa: ASSRSGGGTGELF

v_gene: TRBV7-9
j_gene: TRBJ1-4
CDR3aa: ASSLKSHEKLF

v_gene: TRBV28
j_gene: TRBJ1-6
CDR3aa: ASSLSGQPRRSPLH

v_gene: TRBV5-1
j_gene: TRBJ2-7
CDR3aa: ASSLIASYEQY

v_gene: TRBV6-1
j_gene: TRBJ1-3
CDR3aa: ASSENSEAGNTIY

v_gene: TRBV2
j_gene: TRBJ1-5
CDR3aa: ASSDEGWQPQH

v_gene: TRBV19
j_gene: TRBJ2-2
CDR3aa: ASSADRAGTGELF

v_gene: TRBV29-1
j_gene: TRBJ1-2
CDR3aa: SVEARGYGYT

v_gene: TRBV4-2
j_gene: TRBJ2-7
CDR3aa: ASSQDFQGGYEQY

v_gene: TRBV10-2
j_gene: TRBJ1-2
CDR3aa: ASSERQGNYGYT

v_gene: TRBV5-1
j_gene: TRBJ2-3
CDR3aa: ASSLGASSVADTQY

v_gene: TRBV28
j_gene: TRBJ2-1
CDR3aa: ASSFSPGGTLYNEQF

v_gene: TRBV18
j_gene: TRBJ1-2
CDR3aa: ASSPRQLTQNYGYT

v_gene: TRBV30
j_gene: TRBJ1-6
CDR3aa: AWSVPPGVGSPLH

v_gene: TRBV28
j_gene: TRBJ2-7
CDR3aa: ASQSARRGPTYEQY

v_gene: TRBV2
j_gene: TRBJ2-2
CDR3aa: ASQTSGGNTGELF

v_gene: TRBV28
j_gene: TRBJ1-2
CDR3aa: ASSLEVRVEGGYT

v_gene: TRBV9
j_gene: TRBJ2-1
CDR3aa: ASSLYSGLAGFEQF